This T cell receptor beta chain is from a study of shared clonotypes between healthy human individuals. About this clone itself: Its matching antigen is unknown.

Points from the study as a whole: Tissues were not sampled, only blood, and their repertoires likely differ.

CD8 cells regarded as naive lacked CD45RO, were positively chosen for CCR7, and omitted terminally differentiated effector memory CD45RA+ cells. CDR3 length equals 15 residues. Trimming pared 3 bases from V and 9 bases from J, leaving 18 bases between. Germline CDR1 reads MGHDK; CDR2 reads SYGVNS. Using approximately 190 ng DNA, some 30,000 T cell genomes, the sorted-subset replicate PCRs were run. Generated by immunoSEQ multiplex PCR, the TCRdb table keeps only in-frame clones and is missing some. The top ten clones hold 1.2% of a sample with about 2 million clones, about 95% of them seen once. Material: naive CD8+ T cells sorted from blood. The origin of this receptor is a man in his late teens or twenties in good health. The genes are TRBV25-1 and TRBJ2-1; no clear D gene. CDR3 region: CASSEAFPRFSEQFF. CDR3 in DNA: TGTGCCAGCAGTGAGGCTTTTCCCCGTTTTAGTGAGCAGTTCTTC. Full variable domain (outside the CDR3, taken from reference TRBV25-1 and TRBJ2-1): EADIYQTPRYLVIGTGKKITLECSQTMGHDKMYWYQQDPGMELHLIHYSYGVNSTEKGDLSSESTVSRIRTEHFPLTLESARPSHTSQYLCASSEAFPRFSEQFFGPGTRLTVL.